This T cell receptor beta chain is from a study of CD8 T cells in cerebrospinal fluid in Alzheimer's disease. Germline CDR1 and CDR2: SQVTM and ANQGSEA. CDR3 length equals 15 residues. By frequency, this clonotype is medium-sized. From the 10x single-cell sequencing reads, TCRdb lists one entry per CDR3 protein and no DNA. The sample has around 590 distinct CDR3 sequences. The rearrangement joins TRBV29-1 to TRBJ1-2; TCRdb's assignment of TRBD1 cannot be checked, as there is no DNA. The source of this sequence is a human donor with Parkinson's disease. The sample consisted of cerebrospinal fluid. CDR3 sequence: CSGHTPGQGAYGYTF.